The clone carrying this T cell receptor beta chain was counted only a few times. As yet, its antigen is unknown. CDR3 length: 14 residues. V was shortened by 1 base and J by 7 bases, with 11 bases between the two germline ends. Germline-derived CDR1 and CDR2 are SGHTA and FQGNSA. The sample originates from a study of CD8 T cells in ankylosing spondylitis. Study findings and constraints: Prior literature has documented some motif variants in synovial fluid and blood from reactive arthritis. Clones linked to disease were reported to show significant enrichment in matched ankylosing spondylitis synovial fluid. Blood of patients with ankylosing spondylitis appeared to be characterized by a TCR beta motif of about eight highly homologous variants.

TCRdb reprocessed the 5' RACE reads via MiXCR and lists one record per CDR3 protein. The sample has 90,000 to 120,000 distinct CDR3 sequences; 24% are singletons. The receptor's source is a male donor with ankylosing spondylitis. The chain is built from TRBV7-2 and TRBJ2-1; D is tentatively TRBD1 or TRBD2 (6 bases each). Sequences were obtained from synovial fluid, either unsorted or a sorted T cell fraction (not recorded which). The CDR3: CASSLDLGGNEQFF. The CDR3 DNA reads as TGTGCCAGCAGCTTAGACCTAGGGGGGAATGAGCAGTTCTTC.